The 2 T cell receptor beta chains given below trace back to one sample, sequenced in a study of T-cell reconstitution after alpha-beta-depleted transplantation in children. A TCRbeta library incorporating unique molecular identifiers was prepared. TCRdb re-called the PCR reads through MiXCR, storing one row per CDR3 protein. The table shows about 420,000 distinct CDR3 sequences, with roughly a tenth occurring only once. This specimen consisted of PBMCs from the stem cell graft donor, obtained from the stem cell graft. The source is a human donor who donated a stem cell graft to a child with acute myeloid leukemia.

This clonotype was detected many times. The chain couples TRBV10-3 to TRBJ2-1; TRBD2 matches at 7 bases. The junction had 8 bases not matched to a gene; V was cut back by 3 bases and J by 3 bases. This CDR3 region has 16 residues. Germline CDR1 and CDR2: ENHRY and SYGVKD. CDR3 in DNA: TGTGCCATCAGTGATTCGGGGCGGGAGCGCTACAATGAGCAGTTCTTC. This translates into CAISDSGRERYNEQFF.

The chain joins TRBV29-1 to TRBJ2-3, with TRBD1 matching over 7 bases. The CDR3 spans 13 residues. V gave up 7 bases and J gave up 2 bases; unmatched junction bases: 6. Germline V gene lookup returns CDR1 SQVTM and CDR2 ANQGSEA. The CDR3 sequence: CSAVTGNTDTQYF. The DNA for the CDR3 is TGCAGCGCGGTGACAGGGAACACAGATACGCAGTATTTT.